Listed below are T cell receptor beta chains from one sample, sequenced in a study of sequential checkpoint blockade in melanoma. TCRdb keeps only in-frame clones here, not all; method: immunoSEQ multiplex PCR. The sample lists 3,000 to 4,000 clones, under 25% seen once, with 9.5% to 13% in the top ten. The sample in question was tumor tissue (inferred from file names), obtained from a patient given nivolumab and ipilimumab in sequence. The receptors were sampled from a human donor with melanoma. CDR3s include the opening cysteine and the closing phenylalanine or tryptophan. The D gene is left open where the match is weak. Size is stated for part of the rows, as once, few or many counts, or as a class when the clone is expanded.

TRBD1	TRBV18	TRBJ1-2	.	TGTGCCAGCTCACCACCGGGACAGGGTCGGGGCTACACCTTC	CASSPPGQGRGYTF
.	TRBV19	TRBJ2-7	few	TGTGCCAGTAGTGTCAGACCCTACTCCTACGAGCAGTACTTC	CASSVRPYSYEQYF
TRBD1	TRBV11-3	TRBJ1-2	many	TGTGCCAGCAGCTTACTGGGGGGACAGTCCAACTATGGCTACACCTTC	CASSLLGGQSNYGYTF
.	TRBV6-8	TRBJ1-5	.	TGTGCCAGCAGTTACGCCAGGGAGGTTCAGCCCCAGCATTTT	CASSYAREVQPQHF
.	TRBV30	TRBJ1-5	few	TGTGCCTGGAGTGTAGGGTATAGCAATCAGCCCCAGCATTTT	CAWSVGYSNQPQHF
.	TRBV7-2	TRBJ2-3	.	TGTGCCAGCAGCTTTAGTGACGCAGATACGCAGTATTTT	CASSFSDADTQYF
TRBD2	TRBV23-1	TRBJ2-1	few	TGCGCCAGCACCCAAAGGGTAGCGGGGTGTAATGAGCAGTTCTTC	CASTQRVAGCNEQFF
.	TRBV30	TRBJ1-6	few	TGTGCCTCCCTCCGGGGTACTTCACCCCTCCACTTT	CASLRGTSPLHF
.	TRBV6-8	TRBJ1-4	.	TGTGCCAGCAGGGAGGGTTGGGGAAAACTGTTTTTT	CASREGWGKLFF
.	TRBV6-8	TRBJ2-3	few	TGTGCCAGCAGTTATGACGGAGCGGCAAAAGATACGCAGTATTTT	CASSYDGAAKDTQYF
TRBD2	TRBV7-1	TRBJ2-7	many	TGTGCCAGCAGCTTAGTACTGGGACTACTTCCTAGCTTC	CASSLVLGLLPSF
.	TRBV11-3	TRBJ2-7	many	TGTGCCAGCAGCCGAAAGGGGGGTAGGGACGAGCAGTACTTC	CASSRKGGRDEQYF
.	TRBV11-3	TRBJ2-3	few	TGTGCCAGCAGCGCCCGCAGGCCCCCAGATACGCAGTATTTT	CASSARRPPDTQYF
.	TRBV11-3	TRBJ1-5	many	TGTGCCAGCAGCTTACAGGGGATGAGCAATCAGCCCCAGCATTTT	CASSLQGMSNQPQHF
.	TRBV11-3	TRBJ1-3	few	TGTGCCAGCAGCCCCCACAGCTCTGGAAACACCATATATTTT	CASSPHSSGNTIYF
.	TRBV11-3	TRBJ1-1	many	TGTGCCAGCAGCCCAGAAGCCGTGAACACTGAAGCTTTCTTT	CASSPEAVNTEAFF
.	TRBV19	TRBJ1-1	.	TGTGCCAGTAGGGACAGCATTAACACTGAAGCTTTCTTT	CASRDSINTEAFF
.	TRBV19	TRBJ1-2	.	TGTGCCAGTACCCAACGACCCGAGAGGGGCTACACCTTC	CASTQRPERGYTF
.	TRBV11-3	TRBJ2-1	large	TGTGCCAGCAGCTCATCGGGTTTCGGGGGTGATGAGCAGTTCTTC	CASSSSGFGGDEQFF
.	TRBV6-1	TRBJ1-4	few	TGTGCCAGCAGTGAAGCTCGAGGGGGAGTTGAAAAACTGTTTTTT	CASSEARGGVEKLFF
TRBD2	TRBV5-1	TRBJ2-1	.	TGCGCCAGCAGCTCAGGGACTAGCGGATACTACAATGAGCAGTTCTTC	CASSSGTSGYYNEQFF
TRBD1	TRBV15	TRBJ1-2	.	TGTGCCACCAGCAGAGACCAGGGACAGGCCTATGGCTACACCTTC	CATSRDQGQAYGYTF
.	TRBV11-3	TRBJ2-3	many	TGTGCCAGCAGCTTCTCCCCCACAGGCCCTGGCCGTACGCAGTATTTT	CASSFSPTGPGRTQYF
.	TRBV19	TRBJ2-2	few	TGTGCCAGTAGTACCGACAGGTTCAATGGGGAGCTGTTTTTT	CASSTDRFNGELFF
TRBD1	TRBV29-1	TRBJ2-2	large	TGCAGCGCACAAGGACAGGGGAACACCGGGGAGCTGTTTTTT	CSAQGQGNTGELFF
.	TRBV5-1	TRBJ1-1	few	TGCGCCAGCAGCTTGGACAAGGGCCTCACTGAAGCTTTCTTT	CASSLDKGLTEAFF
.	TRBV28	TRBJ2-6	.	TGTGCCAGCAGTTTGCCGGACGGAAACTCTGGGGCCAACGTCCTGACTTTC	CASSLPDGNSGANVLTF
.	TRBV6-8	TRBJ2-1	few	TGTGCCAGCAGTTACTTTGGGCCACTCGGGTCCAATGAGCAGTTCTTC	CASSYFGPLGSNEQFF
.	TRBV12-5	TRBJ2-1	.	TGTGCTAGTGAGGCGGGCGGAGCCCTAGAGGATGAGCAGTTCTTC	CASEAGGALEDEQFF
TRBD1	TRBV23-1	TRBJ2-2	medium-sized	TGCGCCAGCAGCCAAGGGACAGGTAACACCGGGGAGCTGTTTTTT	CASSQGTGNTGELFF
.	TRBV19	TRBJ2-5	.	TGTGCCAGTAGTAGATTCCTGGGGCTGGGGGAGACCCAGTACTTC	CASSRFLGLGETQYF
.	TRBV9	TRBJ2-5	few	TGTGCCAGCAGCGTAGCTACAGTTCAAGAGACCCAGTACTTC	CASSVATVQETQYF
TRBD1	TRBV29-1	TRBJ2-1	few	TGCAGCGTAATCGGACAGGGTGTAAAAAACAATGAGCAGTTCTTC	CSVIGQGVKNNEQFF
TRBD1	TRBV9	TRBJ2-1	few	TGTGCCAGCAGCGTAACAGGGGCCGGGGCGTACAATGAGCAGTTCTTC	CASSVTGAGAYNEQFF
TRBD2	TRBV6-8	TRBJ2-7	medium-sized	TGTGCCAGCAGGAGGGGACTAGCGGCCTACGAGCAGTACTTC	CASRRGLAAYEQYF
.	TRBV6-8	TRBJ2-2	medium-sized	TGTGCCAGCAGTCCCAAGGGGGTCATCGGGGAGCTGTTTTTT	CASSPKGVIGELFF
.	TRBV11-3	TRBJ1-2	medium-sized	TGTGCCAGCAGTCGAACCGGGACATCGAACTATGGCTACACCTTC	CASSRTGTSNYGYTF
.	TRBV11-3	TRBJ1-4	medium-sized	TGTGCCAGCAGCTTAGGTCAGGGGCTAGAAGAACTGTTTTTT	CASSLGQGLEELFF
.	TRBV19	TRBJ1-5	.	TGTGCCAGTAGTAGGGCGGGGGGGCCAGCAAATAGCAATCAGCCCCAGCATTTT	CASSRAGGPANSNQPQHF
TRBD1	TRBV11-3	TRBJ2-1	many	TGTGCCAGCAGCTTGTCTTTTGGGTCGCAGGGGGACGGTGAGCAGTTCTTC	CASSLSFGSQGDGEQFF